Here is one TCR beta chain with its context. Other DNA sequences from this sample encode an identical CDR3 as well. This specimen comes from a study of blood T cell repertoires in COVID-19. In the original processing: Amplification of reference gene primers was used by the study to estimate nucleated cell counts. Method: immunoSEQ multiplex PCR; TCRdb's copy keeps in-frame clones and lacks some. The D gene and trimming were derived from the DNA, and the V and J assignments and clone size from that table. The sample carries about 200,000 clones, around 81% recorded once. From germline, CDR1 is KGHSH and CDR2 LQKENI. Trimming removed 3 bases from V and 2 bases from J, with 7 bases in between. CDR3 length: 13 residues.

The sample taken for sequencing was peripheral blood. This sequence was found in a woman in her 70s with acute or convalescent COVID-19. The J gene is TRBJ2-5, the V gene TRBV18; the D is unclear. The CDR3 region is CASSPARQETQYF. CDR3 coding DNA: TGTGCCAGCTCACCGGCACGACAAGAGACCCAGTACTTC.